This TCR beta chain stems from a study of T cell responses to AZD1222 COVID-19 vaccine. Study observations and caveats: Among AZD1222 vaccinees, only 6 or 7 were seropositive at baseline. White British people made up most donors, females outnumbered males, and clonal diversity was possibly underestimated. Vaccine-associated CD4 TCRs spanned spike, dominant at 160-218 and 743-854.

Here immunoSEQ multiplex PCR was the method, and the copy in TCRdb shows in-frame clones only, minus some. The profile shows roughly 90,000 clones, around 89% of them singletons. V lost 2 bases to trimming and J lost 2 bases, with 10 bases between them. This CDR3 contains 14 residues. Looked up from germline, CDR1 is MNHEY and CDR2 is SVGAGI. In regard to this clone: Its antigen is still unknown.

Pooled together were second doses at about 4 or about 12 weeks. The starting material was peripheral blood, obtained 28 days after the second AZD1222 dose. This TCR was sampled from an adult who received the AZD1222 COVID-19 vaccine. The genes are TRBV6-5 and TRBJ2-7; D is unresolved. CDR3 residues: CASSYTRLTYEQYF. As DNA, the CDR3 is TGTGCCAGCAGTTACACCCGACTGACCTACGAGCAGTACTTC.